The entry below gives a single TCR beta chain sequence along with its context. What it binds is unknown. The data were obtained in a study of T cell repertoires in cytomegalovirus infection. Overall study context: CMV infection and matching HLA type were both indicated by public TCR beta signatures.

Whole-study findings and limits: The ex vivo response was dominated by HLA-C-restricted CMV-specific TCR beta clonotypes.

This CDR3 is 14 amino acids long. CDR1 SEHNR and CDR2 FQNEAQ come from the germline V gene (reference sequence). V was pared by 5 bases and J by 7 bases, with 15 bases between. TCRdb independently ran MiXCR on the reads; one entry per CDR3 protein. The data show some 97,000 distinct CDR3 sequences, more than 20% seen once. V and J are TRBV7-9 and TRBJ1-5, with a tentative D call TRBD1 (6 bases). Sequenced input: CD8+ T cells from PBMCs. The TCR comes from a human donor in good health (CMV status not recorded). Some clones in this sample may be carry-over from other donors' samples. CDR3 DNA sequence: TGTGCCAGCAGCACCTCGGGGGCAGTGCAGCCCCAGCATTTT. Translated, it gives CASSTSGAVQPQHF.